Sequencing of this TCR beta chain was carried out in a study of blood T cell repertoires in COVID-19. As originally analysed: Cell counts per sample came from amplifying reference gene primers. Repertoires were generated with immunoSEQ multiplex PCR, while TCRdb's copy carries only in-frame clones and drops some. V, J and clone size are taken as reported in that table, and D and trimming were inferred from the DNA itself. Counted here are roughly 280,000 clones, roughly 87% occurring once; the ten biggest clones make up 2.2%. With 4 bases removed from V and 4 bases from J, the gap between germline ends came to 14 bases. Germline V CDR1 and CDR2: SGHRS, YFSETQ. The CDR3 spans 14 residues.

The sample was peripheral blood. This TCR came from a woman aged 45 to 65 who had recovered from COVID-19. J is TRBJ1-1 and V is TRBV5-1; D is possibly TRBD1 (5 bases). The CDR3 spells CASSGVGPGTEAFF. Here the CDR3 DNA reads TGCGCCAGCAGCGGGGTGGGGCCGGGCACTGAAGCTTTCTTT.